One and the same sample provided the 30 T cell receptor beta chains below, sequenced in a study of shared clonotypes between healthy human individuals. TCRdb's table, derived via immunoSEQ multiplex PCR, lists solely in-frame clones and lacks some. The data show around 2,100,000 clones, about 95% seen once. As defined, naive CD8 cells were CD45RO-negative and positively selected for CCR7, with terminally differentiated effector memory CD45RA+ cells excluded. The sequenced sample was naive CD8+ T cells sorted from blood. The source is a man in his late teens or twenties in good health.

The genes are TRBV10-3 and TRBJ2-7; no firm D call. The CDR3 contains 13 residues. The germline V gene encodes CDR1 ENHRY and CDR2 SYGVKD. V was shortened by 8 bases and J by 2 bases, with 13 bases between the two germline ends. The chain's CDR3 is CAILEGITYEQYF. Here the CDR3 DNA reads TGTGCCATCCTCGAAGGGATTACCTACGAGCAGTACTTC.

The chain couples TRBV7-8 to TRBJ2-7; no definite D call. The germline CDR1 and CDR2 sequences are SGHVS and FQNEAQ. V gave up 1 base and J gave up 0 bases, with 10 bases separating them. The CDR3 has 15 residues. CDR3 sequence: CASSLDKGFSYEQYF. CDR3 sequence (DNA): TGTGCCAGCAGCTTAGATAAGGGTTTCTCCTACGAGCAGTACTTC.

Points on this clone: An end of the junction differs from the germline gene, which may be a read error. The chain links TRBV4-1 to TRBJ2-7; the D gene is possibly TRBD1 (6 bases). CDR3 length: 14 amino acids. Germline V gives CDR1 MGHRA, CDR2 YSYEKL. In nucleotides, the CDR3 is TGCGCCAGCAGCCGGACAGTCTTGATTTACGAGCGGTACTTC. Translating it yields CASSRTVLIYERYF.

The CDR3 sequence is CASSIKGRETQYF. CDR3 DNA: TGTGCCAGTAGTATCAAGGGCCGTGAGACCCAGTACTTC. This rearrangement joins TRBV19 to TRBJ2-5; D unresolved. V lost 3 bases, J lost 5 bases, and 10 bases lay in between. CDR3 size: 13 residues. Germline values: CDR1 LNHDA, CDR2 SQIVND (reference sequence).

For the CDR3, the DNA is TGCGCCAGCAGCCAAGATCTGGGCAGCCAGGAGTACGAGCAGTACTTC. This gives the protein CASSQDLGSQEYEQYF. J is TRBJ2-7 and V is TRBV4-3; D unresolved. V was shortened by 0 bases and J by 4 bases, with 16 bases between the two germline ends. This CDR3 contains 16 residues. The V gene's germline CDR1 is LGHNA and CDR2 YSLEER.

The rearrangement uses TRBV27 and TRBJ1-4; 8 bases line up with TRBD1. From germline, CDR1 is MNHEY and CDR2 SMNVEV (reference sequence). V was pared by 5 bases and J by 7 bases, with 9 bases of the junction left unmatched. The CDR3 has 15 residues. CDR3: CASSPRAGGSEKLFF. CDR3 DNA sequence: TGTGCCAGCAGTCCCCGGGCAGGGGGCAGTGAAAAACTGTTTTTT.

The gene calls are TRBV27 and TRBJ2-5; 7 bases line up with TRBD1. Germline V gene sequence: CDR1 MNHEY, CDR2 SMNVEV (reference sequence). V lost 5 bases, J lost 5 bases, and 11 bases stayed unmatched. The CDR3 is made up of 15 amino acids. The CDR3 DNA is TGTGCCAGCAGTGCCCCCGGGACAGTTTCGGAGACCCAGTACTTC. Protein sequence: CASSAPGTVSETQYF.

The chain links TRBV7-9 to TRBJ1-1; a possible D gene is TRBD1 (6 bases). Trimming removed 1 base from V and 5 bases from J, with 14 bases in between. The CDR3 loop spans 15 amino acids. The germline CDR1 and CDR2 sequences are SEHNR and FQNEAQ (reference sequence). Here the CDR3 reads CASSLGQGKRTEAFF. For the CDR3, the DNA is TGTGCCAGCAGCTTAGGGCAGGGGAAACGGACTGAAGCTTTCTTT.

The chain recombines TRBV5-1 with TRBJ1-2; possibly TRBD1 for D (6 bases). The CDR3 is 16 residues long. The germline V and J ends were trimmed by 0 bases and 4 bases, with 16 bases remaining between them. Germline V gene sequence: CDR1 SGHRS, CDR2 YFSETQ. The CDR3 loop reads CASSLEFPGTSYGYTF. The DNA for the CDR3 is TGCGCCAGCAGCTTGGAGTTCCCCGGGACATCCTATGGCTACACCTTC.

V usage is TRBV5-6 and J usage is TRBJ2-7; 10 nucleotides agree with TRBD1. J lost 3 bases, V lost 4 bases, and 7 bases had no gene match. The CDR3 spans 15 residues. Germline assignment: CDR1 SGHDT and CDR2 YYEEEE. The CDR3 coding sequence is TGTGCCAGCAGCGCCGACAGGGGGCGTATCTACGAGCAGTACTTC. It is translated as CASSADRGRIYEQYF. Using reference TRBV5-6 and TRBJ2-7 for the parts outside the CDR3, the full variable domain is DAGVTQSPTHLIKTRGQQVTLRCSPKSGHDTVSWYQQALGQGPQFIFQYYEEEERQRGNFPDRFSGHQFPNYSSELNVNALLLGDSALYLCASSADRGRIYEQYFGPGTRLTVT.

The chain links TRBV11-2 to TRBJ2-3; the match to TRBD2 covers 8 bases. V dropped 4 bases and J dropped 4; count of bases not matched to a gene: 1. CDR1 is SGHAT and CDR2 is FQNNGV in the germline V gene. The CDR3 is 13 residues long. The CDR3, as DNA: TGTGCCAGCAGCTACGGGGGGGCAGATACGCAGTATTTT. This encodes CASSYGGADTQYF.

This chain uses TRBV29-1 with TRBJ1-1; TRBD1 matches 8 bases. The CDR3 is 12 residues long. The V and J ends lost 6 bases and 6 bases, in that order; junction bases with no gene match: 6. CDR1 and CDR2 (germline): SQVTM, ANQGSEA. CDR3 sequence (DNA): TGCAGCGTGGACACAGGGGGGGCTGAAGCTTTCTTT. Protein product: CSVDTGGAEAFF.

This rearrangement joins TRBV5-1 to TRBJ2-5, with TRBD2 identical over 10 bases. The ends lost 0 bases at V and 5 bases at J; junction bases unmatched: 7. The CDR3 totals 16 residues. From germline, CDR1 is SGHRS and CDR2 YFSETQ. DNA for the CDR3: TGCGCCAGCAGCTTGGCCACAGCGGGGGGGCCGGAGACCCAGTACTTC. Protein: CASSLATAGGPETQYF. The full variable domain, with the rest looked up from reference TRBV5-1 and TRBJ2-5, is KAGVTQTPRYLIKTRGQQVTLSCSPISGHRSVSWYQQTPGQGLQFLFEYFSETQRNKGNFPGRFSGRQFSNSRSEMNVSTLELGDSALYLCASSLATAGGPETQYFGPGTRLLVL.

On this clone itself: Other DNA sequences of this sample code for an identical CDR3. This chain connects TRBV11-1 to TRBJ2-7, with 8 bases aligning to TRBD1. The CDR3 spans 14 residues. Per germline, CDR1 SGHAT and CDR2 FQDESV (reference sequence). V trimming: 3 bases; J trimming: 3 bases; junction bases outside the gene matches: 4. As DNA, the CDR3 is TGTGCCAGCAGCTTGGGACAGGCGTACTACGAGCAGTACTTC. As protein: CASSLGQAYYEQYF.

V and J are TRBV4-1 and TRBJ1-6, with D hard to call. The CDR3 is 15 residues long. Germline V CDR1 and CDR2: MGHRA, YSYEKL. Trimming left V 4 bases short and J 3 bases short, with 10 bases between. CDR3 DNA: TGCGCCAGCAGCCTTCGCTTCGACTATAATTCACCCCTCCACTTT. Translation gives CASSLRFDYNSPLHF.

The chain employs TRBV30 and TRBJ1-4; the D is unclear. V gave up 3 bases and J gave up 3 bases, with 17 bases separating them. The V gene's germline CDR1 is GTSNPN and CDR2 SVGIG (reference sequence). This CDR3 has 16 amino acids. This CDR3 reads CAWSPREGLPNEKLFF. The CDR3 bases are TGTGCCTGGAGCCCGCGGGAAGGGTTGCCTAATGAAAAACTGTTTTTT.

The chain employs TRBV28 and TRBJ2-1; TRBD2 agrees at 8 bases. The CDR3 totals 15 residues. V gave up 3 bases and J gave up 8 bases; unmatched junction bases: 9. Germline V gene lookup returns CDR1 MDHEN and CDR2 SYDVKM. CDR3 protein: CASSLSGTRRDEQFF. As DNA, the CDR3 is TGTGCCAGCAGTTTGTCCGGGACTAGAAGGGATGAGCAGTTCTTC. The variable domain in full, completed from reference TRBV28 and TRBJ2-1, reads DVKVTQSSRYLVKRTGEKVFLECVQDMDHENMFWYRQDPGLGLRLIYFSYDVKMKEKGDIPEGYSVSREKKERFSLILESASTNQTSMYLCASSLSGTRRDEQFFGPGTRLTVL.

V is TRBV10-3 and J is TRBJ2-3, with 9 bases matching TRBD2. J was trimmed by 2 bases and V by 0 bases; bases with no gene match: 6. Germline CDR1 ENHRY, CDR2 SYGVKD. This CDR3 has 17 residues. CDR3 sequence (DNA): TGTGCCATCAGTGAGTCGACCAGCGGGGGGACCACAGATACGCAGTATTTT. Its translation is CAISESTSGGTTDTQYF.

J is TRBJ2-7 and V is TRBV11-2; 8 bases are shared with TRBD2. The length of the CDR3 is 16 residues. The V segment lost 1 base and the J segment 1 base; nucleotides outside the gene matches: 6. Germline lookup yields CDR1 SGHAT and CDR2 FQNNGV. The CDR3 here is CASSLGPGGLSYEQYF. DNA of the CDR3: TGTGCCAGCAGCTTAGGTCCGGGGGGGCTATCCTACGAGCAGTACTTC.

The rearrangement uses TRBV2 and TRBJ2-7, with 8 positions matching TRBD2. The V gene end was trimmed by 10 bases and the J gene end by 12 bases; junction bases not matched to a gene: 17. The CDR3 has 13 residues. Germline lookup yields CDR1 SNHLY and CDR2 FYNNEI. In DNA, the CDR3 is TGTGCCACCCCGACTAGCGTCCTCTCCCTCGGGTACTTC. This sequence encodes CATPTSVLSLGYF. The whole variable domain, remainder taken from reference TRBV2 and TRBJ2-7, is EPEVTQTPSHQVTQMGQEVILRCVPISNHLYFYWYRQILGQKVEFLVSFYNNEISEKSEIFDDQFSVERPDGSNFTLKIRSTKLEDSAMYFCATPTSVLSLGYFGPGTRLTVT.

V usage is TRBV18 and J usage is TRBJ1-3, with a possible D match to TRBD1 (5 bases). CDR3 length: 17 residues. Germline CDR1 reads KGHSH; CDR2 reads LQKENI. V gave up 5 bases and J gave up 0 bases, with 17 bases separating them. The CDR3 region has the DNA TGTGCCAGCTCATCCGCCTTACAGGCCTACTCTGGAAACACCATATATTTT. It is translated as CASSSALQAYSGNTIYF.

This clone was picked up one time. The V gene is TRBV7-6, the J gene TRBJ2-7; 7 bases align to TRBD1. Germline V gene data show CDR1 as SGHVS and CDR2 as FNYEAQ. The CDR3 totals 14 residues. J lost 3 bases, V lost 3 bases, and 5 bases had no gene match. In DNA, the CDR3 is TGTGCCAGCAGCTTGGCCGACAGGGTCTACGAGCAGTACTTC. Encoded protein: CASSLADRVYEQYF.

The chain uses TRBV28 and TRBJ1-2; D unresolved. The CDR3 totals 12 residues. Trimming took 3 bases from V and 8 from J, leaving 10 bases between them. Germline V CDR1 and CDR2: MDHEN, SYDVKM. CDR3 in DNA: TGTGCCAGCAGTTTTGCCCAAGTGGGCTACACCTTC. Translation gives CASSFAQVGYTF.

CDR3 region: CASSPGEGDGYTF. In nucleotides, the CDR3 is TGTGCCAGCAGCCCCGGTGAGGGAGATGGCTACACCTTC. J is TRBJ1-2 and V is TRBV5-6; unclear D gene. CDR1 is SGHDT and CDR2 is YYEEEE in the germline V gene. Trimming removed 4 bases from V and 6 bases from J, with 13 bases in between. This CDR3 region has 13 residues. Looking up the rest from reference TRBV5-6 and TRBJ1-2 gives the full variable domain: DAGVTQSPTHLIKTRGQQVTLRCSPKSGHDTVSWYQQALGQGPQFIFQYYEEEERQRGNFPDRFSGHQFPNYSSELNVNALLLGDSALYLCASSPGEGDGYTFGSGTRLTVV.

The chain is built from TRBV5-6 and TRBJ2-7, with 7 bases identical to TRBD2. Trimming at V came to 4 bases and at J to 3 bases, leaving 13 bases not matched to a gene. CDR1 and CDR2 (germline): SGHDT, YYEEEE. CDR3 length: 16 amino acids. CDR3 in DNA: TGTGCCAGCAGCCTGGAGGGGCTAGCGGTTTACTACGAGCAGTACTTC. This encodes CASSLEGLAVYYEQYF.

The chain is built from TRBV4-1 and TRBJ2-1, with no clear D. CDR1 and CDR2 (germline): MGHRA, YSYEKL. The CDR3 runs 16 residues. The V end lost 1 base, the J end lost 0 bases, and 10 bases lay between the germline ends. The CDR3 bases are TGCGCCAGCAGCCAAGCAGTCGTGGGCTCCTACAATGAGCAGTTCTTC. Amino acids: CASSQAVVGSYNEQFF.

The chain combines TRBV7-6 with TRBJ2-1; D possibly corresponds to TRBD1 (5 bases). In germline, CDR1 is SGHVS, CDR2 FNYEAQ. Between the trimmed V and J ends, which lost 5 bases and 1 base, there was a span of 12 bases. The CDR3 is 15 residues long. The CDR3 DNA is TGTGCCAGCAGCCCAGGGTACCCATCCTACAATGAGCAGTTCTTC. This codes for CASSPGYPSYNEQFF.

This clone has more than one count but fewer than ten. The chain couples TRBV7-9 to TRBJ1-6; 8 positions match TRBD1. With 5 bases clipped from V and 8 bases from J, the junction kept 5 bases outside the gene matches. Germline V lookup: CDR1 SEHNR, CDR2 FQNEAQ (reference sequence). The CDR3 has 14 amino acids. The CDR3 spells CASSRTGIDSPLHF. The DNA of the CDR3 is TGTGCCAGCAGCCGGACAGGGATCGATTCACCCCTCCACTTT.

The chain couples TRBV5-1 to TRBJ2-7, with D uncertain. The germline CDR1 and CDR2 sequences are SGHRS and YFSETQ. The CDR3 has 15 residues. Trimming left V 4 bases short and J 0 bases short, with 14 bases between. The CDR3 region is CASSGLDGVSYEQYF. DNA of the CDR3: TGCGCCAGCAGCGGCCTGGACGGCGTCTCCTACGAGCAGTACTTC.

A single count supports this clone. The V and J genes are TRBV19 and TRBJ2-7; 10 bases match TRBD1. CDR3 length: 14 amino acids. CDR1 and CDR2 from the germline V gene are LNHDA and SQIVND (reference sequence). After removal of 10 bases from V and 3 bases from J, the junction contained 9 bases not matched to a gene. CDR3 nucleotide sequence: TGTGCCAACCCACTCCGGGACAGGGGCTACGAGCAGTACTTC. This codes for CANPLRDRGYEQYF.